Here is one TCR beta chain with its context. As yet, its antigen is unknown. Treatment in this sample: around 19 received Ad26.COV2.S at low or high dose, single or two shots; roughly five received placebo; per-sample allocation not given. Sampling took place 63 days after the first vaccine or placebo injection. This entry is derived from a study of Ad26.COV2.S vaccination and SARS-CoV-2 variants. Sequencing was performed with immunoSEQ multiplex PCR; in TCRdb, only in-frame clones are kept and a portion is missing. The sample has hundreds of thousands of clones, around nine tenths seen once. The germline V gene has CDR1 MNHEY and CDR2 SMNVEV (reference sequence). CDR3 length equals 13 residues. Trimming left V 6 bases short and J 0 bases short, with 6 bases between. Study-level results: People given the vaccine had a wider spike-specific TCR breadth than placebo recipients did.

J is TRBJ1-5 and V is TRBV27, with D possibly TRBD1 on 5 matching bases. The specimen was peripheral blood, collected in a trial of Ad26.COV2.S vaccine versus placebo. This sequence originates from a person between 18 and 60 years old who received the Ad26.COV2.S COVID-19 vaccine or a placebo. CDR3 amino acids: CASSQGSNQPQHF. DNA for the CDR3: TGTGCCAGCAGCCAGGGTAGCAATCAGCCCCAGCATTTT.